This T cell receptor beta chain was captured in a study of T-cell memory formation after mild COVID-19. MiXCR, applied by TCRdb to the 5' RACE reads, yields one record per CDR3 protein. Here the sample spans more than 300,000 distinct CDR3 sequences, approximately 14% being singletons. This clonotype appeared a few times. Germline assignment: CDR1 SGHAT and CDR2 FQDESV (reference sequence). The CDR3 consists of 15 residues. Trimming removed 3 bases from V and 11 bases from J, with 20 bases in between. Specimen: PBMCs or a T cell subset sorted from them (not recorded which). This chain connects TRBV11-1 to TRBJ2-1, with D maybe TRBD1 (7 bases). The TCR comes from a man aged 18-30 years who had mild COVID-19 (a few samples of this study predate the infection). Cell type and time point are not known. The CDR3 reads CASSFAGQRLRKQFF. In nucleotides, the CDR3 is TGTGCCAGCAGCTTCGCGGGACAGCGTTTGCGTAAGCAGTTCTTC.